A selection of T cell receptor beta chains follows, all from one sample in a study of blood T cell repertoires in COVID-19. Assay: immunoSEQ multiplex PCR; the TCRdb copy retains only in-frame clones and omits some. The sample contains some 200,000 clones, roughly nine tenths of which appear only once. What was sequenced was peripheral blood. Source of these receptors: a woman in her seventies with acute or convalescent COVID-19. Each CDR3 is given with its conserved first and last residue. A D gene is named only where the DNA matches it firmly. Clone size is shown for a subset of rows, as once, few, many or a class of expanded clone.

NA	NA	TRBV3-1/TRBV3-2	TRBJ1-1	TGTGCCAGCAGCCTTGGGGGGAAGGGCACTGAAGCTTTCTTT	CASSLGGKGTEAFF
TRBD2	NA	TRBV19	TRBJ2-1	TGTGCCAGTAGTATGACCGGGGGGATAAATGAGCAGTTCTTC	CASSMTGGINEQFF
NA	NA	TRBV7-8	TRBJ1-6	TGTGCCAGCAGCTTAGCGCTCGGGGACTCCTATAATTCACCCCTCCACTTT	CASSLALGDSYNSPLHF
NA	NA	TRBV19	TRBJ2-3	TGTGCCAGTAGTAGGCGTCCGGGAGCTTACCCCGATACGCAGTATTTT	CASSRRPGAYPDTQYF
NA	NA	TRBV21-1	TRBJ2-7	TGTGCCAGCAGCCAAGGGGGCAGGGGCCCTATCTCTTGGGAGCAGTACTTC	CASSQGGRGPISWEQYF
NA	NA	TRBV5-1	TRBJ1-1	TGCGCCAGCAGCTTGGGGGGAGGCACTGAAGCTTTCTTT	CASSLGGGTEAFF
TRBD1	NA	TRBV5-4	TRBJ1-1	TGTGCCAGCAGCTTTGACAGGGGAATCACTGAAGCTTTCTTT	CASSFDRGITEAFF
NA	NA	TRBV7-9	TRBJ2-3	TGTGCCAGCAGCTTAGCTTCCCTTGATACGCAGTATTTT	CASSLASLDTQYF
NA	NA	TRBV19	TRBJ1-5	TGTGCCAGTAGTATAGTTGTGGGAGGAGGCAATCAGCCCCAGCATTTT	CASSIVVGGGNQPQHF
NA	NA	TRBV24-1	TRBJ1-1	TGTGCCACCAGTGCGAACAGGGCGGTGACTGAAGCTTTCTTT	CATSANRAVTEAFF
NA	NA	TRBV6-2/TRBV6-3	TRBJ1-3	TGTGCCAGCAGCCAACCCGGATGGGCCGCAAGCTCTGGAAACACCATATATTTT	CASSQPGWAASSGNTIYF
NA	NA	TRBV6-2/TRBV6-3	TRBJ2-4	TGTGCCAGCAGTTACTATGGCAGGGGGGCGGAAAACATTCAGTACTTC	CASSYYGRGAENIQYF
TRBD1	NA	TRBV5-1	TRBJ1-2	TGCGCCAGCAGCCCCAAAGGGACAGGAGCCCAGGGCTATGGCTACACCTTC	CASSPKGTGAQGYGYTF
NA	NA	TRBV12-3/TRBV12-4	TRBJ1-1	TGTGCCAGCAGCCAAAACACTGAAGCTTTCTTT	CASSQNTEAFF
TRBD1	NA	TRBV4-3	TRBJ1-2	TGCGCCAGCAGCCAAGTGAGGGGCCAGGACAGGGGCTATGGCTACACCTTC	CASSQVRGQDRGYGYTF
NA	NA	TRBV11-2	TRBJ2-6	TGTGCCAGCAGCTTAGGCCGGACACTTGGAGCCTCTGGGGCCAACGTCCTGACTTTC	CASSLGRTLGASGANVLTF
NA	NA	TRBV3-1/TRBV3-2	TRBJ1-2	TGTGCCAGCAGCCAACACAGAGACTATGGCTACACCTTC	CASSQHRDYGYTF
TRBD2	NA	TRBV5-1	TRBJ2-3	TGCGCCAGCAGCTTGGCCAGGCGGGAGCTACCAGATACGCAGTATTTT	CASSLARRELPDTQYF
NA	NA	TRBV14	TRBJ2-1	TGTGCCAGCAGCCAAGCCCAGGTTGGTGAGCAGTTCTTC	CASSQAQVGEQFF
NA	NA	TRBV12-3/TRBV12-4	TRBJ1-3	TGTGCCAGCAGTTTGGAGGGAAACACCATATATTTT	CASSLEGNTIYF
TRBD1	NA	TRBV19	TRBJ2-1	TGTGCCAGTAGTATAGTGGCGGGACAGGCAGGCAGTGAGCAGTTCTTC	CASSIVAGQAGSEQFF
TRBD1	NA	TRBV4-3	TRBJ2-1	TGCGCCAGCAGCTACCAACAGGGGGCGAACGATGAGCAGTTCTTC	CASSYQQGANDEQFF
NA	NA	TRBV14	TRBJ2-7	TGTGCCAGCAGCCAAGTTAACTATGGCGAGCAGTACTTC	CASSQVNYGEQYF
NA	NA	TRBV27	TRBJ2-2	TGTGCCAGCAGTTTGAAGAGAACCGGGGAGCTGTTTTTT	CASSLKRTGELFF
TRBD1	few	TRBV7-9	TRBJ1-2	TGTGCCAGCAGCTCCCCGGGACAGAGAGGAGCCTATGGCTACACCTTC	CASSSPGQRGAYGYTF
NA	NA	TRBV3-1/TRBV3-2	TRBJ2-2	TGTGCCAGCAGCCAAGGATTAACAAACACCGGGGAGCTGTTTTTT	CASSQGLTNTGELFF
NA	NA	TRBV15	TRBJ1-6	TGTGCCACCAGCAGAGATAGGAGTGCGGCTGCAAATTCACCCCTCCACTTT	CATSRDRSAAANSPLHF
NA	NA	TRBV7-9	TRBJ2-3	TGTGCCAGCAGCTTATTCGCGACAGATACGCAGTATTTT	CASSLFATDTQYF
TRBD1	NA	TRBV5-5	TRBJ1-2	TGTGCCAGCAGCAAGGGGACAGGGGGCGACTATGGCTACACCTTC	CASSKGTGGDYGYTF